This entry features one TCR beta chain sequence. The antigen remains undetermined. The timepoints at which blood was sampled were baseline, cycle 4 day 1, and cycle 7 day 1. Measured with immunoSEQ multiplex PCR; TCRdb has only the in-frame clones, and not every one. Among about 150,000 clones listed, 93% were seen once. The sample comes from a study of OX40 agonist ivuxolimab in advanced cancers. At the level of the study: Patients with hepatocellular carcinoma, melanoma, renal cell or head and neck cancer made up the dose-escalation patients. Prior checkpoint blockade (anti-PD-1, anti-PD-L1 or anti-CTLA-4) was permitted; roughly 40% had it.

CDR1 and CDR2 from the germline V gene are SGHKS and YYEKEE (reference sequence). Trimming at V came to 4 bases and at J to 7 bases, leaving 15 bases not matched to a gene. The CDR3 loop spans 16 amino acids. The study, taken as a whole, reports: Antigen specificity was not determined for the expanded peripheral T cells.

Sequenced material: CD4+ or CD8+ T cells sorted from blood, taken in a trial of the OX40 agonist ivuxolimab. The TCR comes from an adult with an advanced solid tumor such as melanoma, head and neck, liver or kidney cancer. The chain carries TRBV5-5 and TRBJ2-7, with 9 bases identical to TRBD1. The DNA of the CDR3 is TGTGCCAGCAGCCCGGGACCGGACAGGGGCTTTGTAGAGCAGTACTTC. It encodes CASSPGPDRGFVEQYF.